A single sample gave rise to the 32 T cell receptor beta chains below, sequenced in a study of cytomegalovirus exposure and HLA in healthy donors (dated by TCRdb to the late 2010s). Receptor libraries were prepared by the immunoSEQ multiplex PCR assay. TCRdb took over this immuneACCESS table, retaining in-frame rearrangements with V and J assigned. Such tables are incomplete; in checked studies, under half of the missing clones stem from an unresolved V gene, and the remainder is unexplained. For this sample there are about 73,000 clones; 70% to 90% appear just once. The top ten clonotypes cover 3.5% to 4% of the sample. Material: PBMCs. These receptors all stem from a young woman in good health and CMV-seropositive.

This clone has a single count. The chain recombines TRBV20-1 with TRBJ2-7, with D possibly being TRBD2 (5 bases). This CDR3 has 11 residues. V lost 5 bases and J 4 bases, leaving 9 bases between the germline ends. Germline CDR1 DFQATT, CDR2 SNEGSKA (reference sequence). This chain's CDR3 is CSALQRYEQYF. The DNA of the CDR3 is TGCAGTGCTTTACAGCGGTACGAGCAGTACTTC.

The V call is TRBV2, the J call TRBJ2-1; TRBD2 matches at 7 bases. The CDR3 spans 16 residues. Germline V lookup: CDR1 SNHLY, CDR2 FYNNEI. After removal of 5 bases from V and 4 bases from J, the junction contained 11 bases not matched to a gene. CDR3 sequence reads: CASSPSGNPPYNEQFF. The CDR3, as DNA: TGTGCCAGCAGTCCCAGCGGGAACCCTCCGTACAATGAGCAGTTCTTC.

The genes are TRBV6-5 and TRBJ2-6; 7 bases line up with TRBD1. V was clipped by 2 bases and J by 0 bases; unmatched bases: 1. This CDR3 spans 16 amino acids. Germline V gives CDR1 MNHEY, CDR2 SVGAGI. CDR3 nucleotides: TGTGCCAGCAGTTACGGGACAGCCTCTGGGGCCAACGTCCTGACTTTC. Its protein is CASSYGTASGANVLTF.

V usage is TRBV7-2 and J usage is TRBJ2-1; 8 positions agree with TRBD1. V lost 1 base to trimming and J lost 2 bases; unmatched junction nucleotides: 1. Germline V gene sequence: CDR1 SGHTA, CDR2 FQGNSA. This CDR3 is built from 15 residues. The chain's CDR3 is CASSLDRGTYNEQFF. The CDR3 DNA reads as TGTGCCAGCAGCTTAGACAGGGGGACCTACAATGAGCAGTTCTTC.

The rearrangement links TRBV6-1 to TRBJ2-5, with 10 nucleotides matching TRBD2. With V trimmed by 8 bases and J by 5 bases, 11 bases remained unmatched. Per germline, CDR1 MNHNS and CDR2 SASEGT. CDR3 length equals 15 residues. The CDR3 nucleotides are TGTGCCAGCGACCAAGCGGGGGGGGCCGGTGAGACCCAGTACTTC. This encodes CASDQAGGAGETQYF.

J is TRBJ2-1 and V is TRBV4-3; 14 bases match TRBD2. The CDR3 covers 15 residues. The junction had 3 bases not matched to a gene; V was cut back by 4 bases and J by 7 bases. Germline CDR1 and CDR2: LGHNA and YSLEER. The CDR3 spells CASSPGTSGGNEQFF. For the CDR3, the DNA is TGCGCCAGCAGCCCAGGGACTAGCGGGGGTAATGAGCAGTTCTTC.

The CDR3 nucleotides read TGTGCCAGCAGTTATCCGGAGGGGACTGAAGCTTTCTTT. It encodes CASSYPEGTEAFF. V gene TRBV6-5 combines with J gene TRBJ1-1; D may be TRBD1 (5 bases). The germline CDR1 and CDR2 sequences are MNHEY and SVGAGI. The CDR3 sequence is 13 residues long. Trimming took 3 bases from V and 5 from J, leaving 10 bases between them.

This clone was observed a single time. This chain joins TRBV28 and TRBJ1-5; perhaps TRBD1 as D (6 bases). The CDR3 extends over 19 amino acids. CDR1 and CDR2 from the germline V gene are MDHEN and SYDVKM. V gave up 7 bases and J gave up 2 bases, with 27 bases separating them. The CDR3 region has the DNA TGTGCCAGCACCCAAGTTGGACGGATCCCGAAGGGGGGCAATCAGCCCCAGCATTTT. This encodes CASTQVGRIPKGGNQPQHF.

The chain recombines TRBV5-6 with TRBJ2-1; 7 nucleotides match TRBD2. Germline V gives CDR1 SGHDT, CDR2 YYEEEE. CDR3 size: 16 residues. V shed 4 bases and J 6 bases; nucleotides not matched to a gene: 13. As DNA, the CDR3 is TGTGCCAGCAGCCCGGAACCGGGACTAACGTCCAATGAGCAGTTCTTC. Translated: CASSPEPGLTSNEQFF.

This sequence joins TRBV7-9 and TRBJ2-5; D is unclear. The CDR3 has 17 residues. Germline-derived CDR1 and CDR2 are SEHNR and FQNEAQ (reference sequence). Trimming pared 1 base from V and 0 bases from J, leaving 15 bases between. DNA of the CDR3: TGTGCCAGCAGCTTAGTCGGAGCCGGGTTTCACCAAGAGACCCAGTACTTC. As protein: CASSLVGAGFHQETQYF.

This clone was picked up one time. The CDR3 DNA reads as TGTGCCATCAGCGGACTAGACAATGAGCAGTTCTTC. Residues: CAISGLDNEQFF. The chain is built from TRBV10-3 and TRBJ2-1, with 7 bases that match TRBD2. Unmatched junction bases numbered 1, after V lost 6 bases and J lost 5 bases. The CDR3 contains 12 residues. The V gene's germline CDR1 is ENHRY and CDR2 SYGVKD.

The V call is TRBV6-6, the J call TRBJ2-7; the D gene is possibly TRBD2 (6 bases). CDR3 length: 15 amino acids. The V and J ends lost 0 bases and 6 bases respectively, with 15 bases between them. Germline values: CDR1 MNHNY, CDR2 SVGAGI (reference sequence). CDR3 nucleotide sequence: TGTGCCAGCAGTTACTCGCGGGGACTTAGGTCCGAGCAGTACTTC. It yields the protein CASSYSRGLRSEQYF.

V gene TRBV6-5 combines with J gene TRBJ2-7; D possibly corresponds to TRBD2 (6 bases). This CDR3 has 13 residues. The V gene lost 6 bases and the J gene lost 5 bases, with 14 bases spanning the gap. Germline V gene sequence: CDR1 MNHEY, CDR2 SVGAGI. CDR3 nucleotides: TGTGCCAGCAGCTTTTCGGACTACGACGAGCAGTACTTC. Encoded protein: CASSFSDYDEQYF.

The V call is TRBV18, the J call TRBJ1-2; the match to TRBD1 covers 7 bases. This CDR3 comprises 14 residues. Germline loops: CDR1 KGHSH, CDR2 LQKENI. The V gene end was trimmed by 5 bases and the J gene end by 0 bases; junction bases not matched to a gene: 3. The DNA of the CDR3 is TGTGCCAGCTCATCGGGACAGTCTAACTATGGCTACACCTTC. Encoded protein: CASSSGQSNYGYTF.

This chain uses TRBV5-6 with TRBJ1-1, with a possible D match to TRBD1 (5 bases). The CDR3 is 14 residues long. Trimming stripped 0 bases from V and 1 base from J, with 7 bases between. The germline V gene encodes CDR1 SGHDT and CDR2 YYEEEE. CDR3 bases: TGTGCCAGCAGCTTGGGACAGAAGAACACTGAAGCTTTCTTT. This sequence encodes CASSLGQKNTEAFF.

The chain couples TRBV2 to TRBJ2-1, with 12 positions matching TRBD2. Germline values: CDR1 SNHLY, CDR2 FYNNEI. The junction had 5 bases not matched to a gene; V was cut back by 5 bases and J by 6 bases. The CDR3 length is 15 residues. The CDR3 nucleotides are TGTGCCAGCAGTATTCTAGCGGGGGGGCCCAATGAGCAGTTCTTC. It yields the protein CASSILAGGPNEQFF.

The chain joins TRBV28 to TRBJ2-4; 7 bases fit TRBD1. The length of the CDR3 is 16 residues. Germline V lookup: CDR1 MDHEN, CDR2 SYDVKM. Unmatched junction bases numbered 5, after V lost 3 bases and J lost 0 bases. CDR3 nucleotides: TGTGCCAGCAGTTTCTGGACAGGTCTAGCCAAAAACATTCAGTACTTC. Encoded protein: CASSFWTGLAKNIQYF.

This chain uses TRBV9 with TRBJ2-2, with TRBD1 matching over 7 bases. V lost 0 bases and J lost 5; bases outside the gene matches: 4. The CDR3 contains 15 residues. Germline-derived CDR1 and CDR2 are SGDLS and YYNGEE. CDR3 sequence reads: CASSVEGGGTGELFF. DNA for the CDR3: TGTGCCAGCAGCGTAGAAGGGGGCGGAACCGGGGAGCTGTTTTTT. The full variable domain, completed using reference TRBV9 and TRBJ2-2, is DSGVTQTPKHLITATGQRVTLRCSPRSGDLSVYWYQQSLDQGLQFLIQYYNGEERAKGNILERFSAQQFPDLHSELNLSSLELGDSALYFCASSVEGGGTGELFFGEGSRLTVL.

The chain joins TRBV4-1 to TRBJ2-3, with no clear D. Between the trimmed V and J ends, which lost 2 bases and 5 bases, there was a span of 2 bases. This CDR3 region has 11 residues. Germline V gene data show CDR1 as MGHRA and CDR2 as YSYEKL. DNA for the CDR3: TGCGCCAGCAGCCAACGAGATACGCAGTATTTT. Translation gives CASSQRDTQYF.

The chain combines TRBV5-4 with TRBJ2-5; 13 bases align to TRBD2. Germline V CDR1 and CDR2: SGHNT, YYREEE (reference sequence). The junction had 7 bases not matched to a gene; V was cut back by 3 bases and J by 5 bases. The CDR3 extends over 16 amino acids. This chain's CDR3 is CASSSRTSGSWETQYF. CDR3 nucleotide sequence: TGTGCCAGCAGCTCGAGGACTAGCGGGAGTTGGGAGACCCAGTACTTC.

CDR3 in amino acids: CASSQDLSEGYEQYF. The DNA of the CDR3 is TGTGCCAGCAGCCAAGATCTAAGCGAGGGCTACGAGCAGTACTTC. This chain joins TRBV4-2 and TRBJ2-7; possibly TRBD2 for D (5 bases). Germline loops: CDR1 LGHNA, CDR2 YNFKEQ. The CDR3 runs 15 residues. Trimming took off 0 bases at V and 3 bases at J, with 12 bases between the two ends.

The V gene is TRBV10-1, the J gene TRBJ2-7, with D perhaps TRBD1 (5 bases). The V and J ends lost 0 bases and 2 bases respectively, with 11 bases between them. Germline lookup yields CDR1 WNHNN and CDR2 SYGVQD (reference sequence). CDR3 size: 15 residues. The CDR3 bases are TGCGCCAGCAGTGAGTCTCTGGACAAACCCTACGAGCAGTACTTC. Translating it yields CASSESLDKPYEQYF.

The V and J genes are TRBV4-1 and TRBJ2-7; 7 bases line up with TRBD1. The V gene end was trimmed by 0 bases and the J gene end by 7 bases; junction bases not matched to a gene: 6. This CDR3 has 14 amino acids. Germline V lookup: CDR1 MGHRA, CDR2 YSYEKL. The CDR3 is CASSQENRGWEQYF. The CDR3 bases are TGCGCCAGCAGCCAAGAGAACAGGGGTTGGGAGCAGTACTTC.

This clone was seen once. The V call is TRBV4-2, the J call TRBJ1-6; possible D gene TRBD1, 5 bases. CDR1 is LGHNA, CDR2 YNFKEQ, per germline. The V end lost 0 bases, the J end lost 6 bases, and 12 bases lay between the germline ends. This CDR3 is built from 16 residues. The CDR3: CASSQDLRGGNSPLHF. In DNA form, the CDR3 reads TGTGCCAGCAGCCAAGATTTAAGGGGAGGTAATTCACCCCTCCACTTT.

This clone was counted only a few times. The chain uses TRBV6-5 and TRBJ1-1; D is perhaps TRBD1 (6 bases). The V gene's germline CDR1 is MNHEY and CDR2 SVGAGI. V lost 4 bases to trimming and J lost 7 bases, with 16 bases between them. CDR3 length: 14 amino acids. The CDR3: CASSSTGFTLEAFF. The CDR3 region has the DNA TGTGCCAGCAGTTCGACAGGTTTTACACTTGAAGCTTTCTTT.

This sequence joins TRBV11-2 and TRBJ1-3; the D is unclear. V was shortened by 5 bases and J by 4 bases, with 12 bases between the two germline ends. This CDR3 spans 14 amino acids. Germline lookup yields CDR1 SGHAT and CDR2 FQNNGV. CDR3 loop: CASSPPRQGNTIYF. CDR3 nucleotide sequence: TGTGCCAGCAGCCCGCCGCGTCAAGGAAACACCATATATTTT.

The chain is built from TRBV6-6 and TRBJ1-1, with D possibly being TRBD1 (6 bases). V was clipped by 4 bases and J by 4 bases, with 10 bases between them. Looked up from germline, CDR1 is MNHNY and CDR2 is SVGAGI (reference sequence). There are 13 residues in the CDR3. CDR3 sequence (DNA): TGTGCCAGCAGTTTACAGGGCGGCACTGAAGCTTTCTTT. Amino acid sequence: CASSLQGGTEAFF.

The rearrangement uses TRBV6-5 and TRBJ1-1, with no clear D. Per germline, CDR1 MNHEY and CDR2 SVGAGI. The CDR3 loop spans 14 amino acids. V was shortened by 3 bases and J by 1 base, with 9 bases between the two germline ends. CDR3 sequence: CASSYSQQNTEAFF. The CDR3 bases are TGTGCCAGCAGTTATTCACAACAGAACACTGAAGCTTTCTTT.

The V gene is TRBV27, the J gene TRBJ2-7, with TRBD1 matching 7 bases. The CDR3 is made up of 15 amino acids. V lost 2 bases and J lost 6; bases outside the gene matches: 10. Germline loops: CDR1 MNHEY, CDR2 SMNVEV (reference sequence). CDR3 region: CASSLGRDSGGEQYF. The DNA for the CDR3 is TGTGCCAGCAGTTTAGGACGGGACAGCGGAGGCGAGCAGTACTTC.

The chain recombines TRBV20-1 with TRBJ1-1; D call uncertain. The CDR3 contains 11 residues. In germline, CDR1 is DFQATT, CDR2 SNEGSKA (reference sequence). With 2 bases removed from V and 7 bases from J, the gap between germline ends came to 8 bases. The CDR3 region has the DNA TGCAGTGCTAGAAGTGTAGATGAAGCTTTCTTT. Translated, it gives CSARSVDEAFF.

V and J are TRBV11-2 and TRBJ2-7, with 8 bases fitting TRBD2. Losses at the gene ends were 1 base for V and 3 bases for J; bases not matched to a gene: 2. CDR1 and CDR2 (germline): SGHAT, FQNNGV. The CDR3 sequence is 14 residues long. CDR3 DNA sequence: TGTGCCAGCAGCTTAGGTCTAGCGGGCTACGAGCAGTACTTC. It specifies CASSLGLAGYEQYF.

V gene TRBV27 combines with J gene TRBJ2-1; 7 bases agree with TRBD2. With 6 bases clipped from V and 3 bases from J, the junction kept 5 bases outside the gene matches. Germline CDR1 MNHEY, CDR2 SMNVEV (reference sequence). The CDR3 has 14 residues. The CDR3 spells CASRESGNYNEQFF. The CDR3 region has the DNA TGTGCCAGCAGGGAAAGCGGGAACTACAATGAGCAGTTCTTC.